This T cell receptor (beta chain) is drawn from a study of CD8 T cells in ankylosing spondylitis. Study conclusions and caveats: A motif of under ten highly homologous TCR beta variants was seen as apparently characteristic of ankylosing spondylitis blood. Clones linked to disease were reported to show significant enrichment in matched ankylosing spondylitis synovial fluid.

This clonotype was counted many times. Its antigen is undetermined. Trimming cost V 2 bases and J 0 bases, with 18 bases left between them. Germline CDR1 reads SGHRS; CDR2 reads YFSETQ. The CDR3 covers 18 residues. Making the TCR beta libraries involved quantitative 5'-RACE with molecular barcodes. From the 5' RACE reads, TCRdb called clonotypes with MiXCR, one entry per CDR3 protein. Among approximately 220,000 distinct CDR3 sequences listed, 25% to 30% were seen once. The sequence was collected from a male donor with ankylosing spondylitis or in good health (not recorded which). J is TRBJ2-1 and V is TRBV5-1; D possibly corresponds to TRBD2 (6 bases). The sample comprised blood, either unsorted or a sorted T cell fraction (not recorded which). CDR3 loop: CASSLNPSDLSSYNEQFF. CDR3 in DNA: TGCGCCAGCAGCTTAAATCCTAGCGACTTGAGCTCCTACAATGAGCAGTTCTTC.